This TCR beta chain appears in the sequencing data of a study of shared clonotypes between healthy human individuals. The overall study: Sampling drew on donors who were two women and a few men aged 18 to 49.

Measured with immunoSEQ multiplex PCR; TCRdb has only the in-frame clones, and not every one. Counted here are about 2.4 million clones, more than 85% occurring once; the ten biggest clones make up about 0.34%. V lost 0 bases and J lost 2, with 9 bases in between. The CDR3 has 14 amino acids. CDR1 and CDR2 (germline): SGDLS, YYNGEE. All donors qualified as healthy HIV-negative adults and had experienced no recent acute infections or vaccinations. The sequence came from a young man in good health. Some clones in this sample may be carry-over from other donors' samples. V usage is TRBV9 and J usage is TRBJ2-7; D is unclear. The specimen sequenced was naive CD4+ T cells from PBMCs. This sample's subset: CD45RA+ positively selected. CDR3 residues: CASSVVPYTYEQYF. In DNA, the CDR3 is TGTGCCAGCAGCGTAGTTCCCTATACCTACGAGCAGTACTTC.